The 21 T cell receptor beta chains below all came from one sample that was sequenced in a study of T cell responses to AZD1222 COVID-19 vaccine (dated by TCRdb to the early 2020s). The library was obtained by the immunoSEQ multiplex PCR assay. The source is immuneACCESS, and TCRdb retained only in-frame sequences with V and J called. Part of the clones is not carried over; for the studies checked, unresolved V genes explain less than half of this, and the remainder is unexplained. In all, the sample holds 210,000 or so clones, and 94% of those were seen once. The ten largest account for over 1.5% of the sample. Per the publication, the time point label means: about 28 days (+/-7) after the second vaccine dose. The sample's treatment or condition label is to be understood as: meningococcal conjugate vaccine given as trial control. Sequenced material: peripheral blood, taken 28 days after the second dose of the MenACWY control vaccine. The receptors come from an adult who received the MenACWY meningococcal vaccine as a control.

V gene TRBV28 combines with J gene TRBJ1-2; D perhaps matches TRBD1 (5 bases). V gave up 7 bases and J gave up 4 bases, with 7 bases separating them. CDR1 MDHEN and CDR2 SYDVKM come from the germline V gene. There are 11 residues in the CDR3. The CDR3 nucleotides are TGTGCCAGCACCAGGGCCTATGGCTACACCTTC. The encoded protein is CASTRAYGYTF.

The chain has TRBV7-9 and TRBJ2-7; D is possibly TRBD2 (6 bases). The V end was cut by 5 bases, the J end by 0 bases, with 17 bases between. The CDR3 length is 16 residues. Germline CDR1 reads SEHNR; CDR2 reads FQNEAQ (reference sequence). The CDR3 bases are TGTGCCAGCAGCCCCTATGGTAGCGGATTCTCCTACGAGCAGTACTTC. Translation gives CASSPYGSGFSYEQYF.

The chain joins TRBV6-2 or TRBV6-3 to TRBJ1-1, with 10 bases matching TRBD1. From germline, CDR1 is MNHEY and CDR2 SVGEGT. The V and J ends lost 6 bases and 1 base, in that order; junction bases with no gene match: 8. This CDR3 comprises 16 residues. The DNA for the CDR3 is TGTGCCAGCAGCCCGGGACAGGGGTATCAGAACACTGAAGCTTTCTTT. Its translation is CASSPGQGYQNTEAFF.

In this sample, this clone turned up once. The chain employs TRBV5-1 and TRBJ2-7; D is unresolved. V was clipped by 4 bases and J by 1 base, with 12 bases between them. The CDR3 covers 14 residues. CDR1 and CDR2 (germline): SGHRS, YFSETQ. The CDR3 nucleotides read TGCGCCAGCAGCATCAGTCCCCCGTCCTACGAGCAGTACTTC. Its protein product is CASSISPPSYEQYF.

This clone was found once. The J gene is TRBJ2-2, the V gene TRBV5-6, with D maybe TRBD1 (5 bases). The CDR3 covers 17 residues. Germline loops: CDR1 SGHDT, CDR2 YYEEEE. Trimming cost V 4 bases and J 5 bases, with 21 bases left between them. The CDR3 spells CASSPTRRREKTGELFF. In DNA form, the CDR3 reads TGTGCCAGCAGCCCAACAAGGCGCAGGGAAAAGACCGGGGAGCTGTTTTTT.

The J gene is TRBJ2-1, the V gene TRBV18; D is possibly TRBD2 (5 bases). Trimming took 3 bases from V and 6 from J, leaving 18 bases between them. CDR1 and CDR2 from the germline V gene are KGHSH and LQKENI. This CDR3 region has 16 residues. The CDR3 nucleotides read TGTGCCAGCTCACCCGTGGACTCCGAAAACGGCAATGAGCAGTTCTTC. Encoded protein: CASSPVDSENGNEQFF.

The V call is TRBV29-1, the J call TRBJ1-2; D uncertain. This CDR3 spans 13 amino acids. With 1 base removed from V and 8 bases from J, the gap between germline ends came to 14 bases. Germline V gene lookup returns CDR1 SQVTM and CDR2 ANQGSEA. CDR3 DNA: TGCAGCGTTGAAGGGGCGCAGGTCATAGGCTACACCTTC. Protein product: CSVEGAQVIGYTF.

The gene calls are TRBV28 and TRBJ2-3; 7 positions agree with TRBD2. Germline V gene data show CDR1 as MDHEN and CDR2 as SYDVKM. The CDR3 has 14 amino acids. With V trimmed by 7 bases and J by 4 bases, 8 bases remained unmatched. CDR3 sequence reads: CASTVSGTSDTQYF. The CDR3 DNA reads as TGTGCCAGCACCGTGAGCGGGACCTCAGATACGCAGTATTTT.

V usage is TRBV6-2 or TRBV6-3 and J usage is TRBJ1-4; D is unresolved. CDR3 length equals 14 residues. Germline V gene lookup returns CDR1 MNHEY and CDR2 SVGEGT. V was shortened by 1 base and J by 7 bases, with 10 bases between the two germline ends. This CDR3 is CASSYFRAAEKLFF. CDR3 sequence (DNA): TGTGCCAGCAGTTACTTTCGGGCGGCTGAAAAACTGTTTTTT.

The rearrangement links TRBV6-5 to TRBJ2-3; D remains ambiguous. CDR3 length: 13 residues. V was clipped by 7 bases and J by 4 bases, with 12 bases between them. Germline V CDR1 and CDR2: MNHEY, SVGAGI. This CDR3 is CASNTRLPDTQYF. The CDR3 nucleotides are TGTGCCAGCAATACGCGGCTACCAGATACGCAGTATTTT.

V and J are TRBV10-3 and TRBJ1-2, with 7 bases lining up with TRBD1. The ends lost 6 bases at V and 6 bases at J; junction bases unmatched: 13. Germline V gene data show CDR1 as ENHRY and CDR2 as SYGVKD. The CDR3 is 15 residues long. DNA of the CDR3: TGTGCCATCAGCTTCGATCCTGGACAGGTTGATGGCTACACCTTC. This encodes CAISFDPGQVDGYTF.

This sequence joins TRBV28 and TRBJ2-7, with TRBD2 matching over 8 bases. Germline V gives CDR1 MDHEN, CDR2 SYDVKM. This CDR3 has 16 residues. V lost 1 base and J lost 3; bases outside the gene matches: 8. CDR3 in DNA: TGTGCCAGCAGTTTATCTTTCGGGGGGGCCCTCTACGAGCAGTACTTC. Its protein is CASSLSFGGALYEQYF.

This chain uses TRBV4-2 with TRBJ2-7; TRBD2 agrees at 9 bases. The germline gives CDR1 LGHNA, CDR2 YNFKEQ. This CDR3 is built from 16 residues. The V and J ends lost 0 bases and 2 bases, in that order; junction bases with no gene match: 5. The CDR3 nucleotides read TGTGCCAGCAGCCAAGAAGTGGCTAGCGGGGCCTACGAGCAGTACTTC. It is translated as CASSQEVASGAYEQYF.

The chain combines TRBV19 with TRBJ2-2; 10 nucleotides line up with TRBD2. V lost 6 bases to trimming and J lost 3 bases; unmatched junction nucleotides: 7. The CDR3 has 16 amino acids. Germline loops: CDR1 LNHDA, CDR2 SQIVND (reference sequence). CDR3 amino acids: CASRPTSGEHTGELFF. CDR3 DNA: TGTGCCAGTAGGCCAACTAGCGGGGAACACACCGGGGAGCTGTTTTTT.

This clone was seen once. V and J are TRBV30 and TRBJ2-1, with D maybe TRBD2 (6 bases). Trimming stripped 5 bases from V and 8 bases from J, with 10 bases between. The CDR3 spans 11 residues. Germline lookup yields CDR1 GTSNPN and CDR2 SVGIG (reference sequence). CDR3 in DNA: TGTGCCTGGGGGACTTTGGATGAGCAGTTCTTC. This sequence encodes CAWGTLDEQFF.

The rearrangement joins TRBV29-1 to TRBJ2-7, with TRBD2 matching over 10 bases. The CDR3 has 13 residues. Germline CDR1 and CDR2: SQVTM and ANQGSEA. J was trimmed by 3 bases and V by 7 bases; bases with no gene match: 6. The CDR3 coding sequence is TGCAGCGCTACTAGCGGGGCCTTCTACGAGCAGTACTTC. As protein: CSATSGAFYEQYF.

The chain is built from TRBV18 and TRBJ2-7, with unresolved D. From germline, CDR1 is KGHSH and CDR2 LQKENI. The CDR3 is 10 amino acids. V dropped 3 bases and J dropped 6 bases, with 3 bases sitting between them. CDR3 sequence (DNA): TGTGCCAGCTCACCGTGCGAGCAGTACTTC. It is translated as CASSPCEQYF.

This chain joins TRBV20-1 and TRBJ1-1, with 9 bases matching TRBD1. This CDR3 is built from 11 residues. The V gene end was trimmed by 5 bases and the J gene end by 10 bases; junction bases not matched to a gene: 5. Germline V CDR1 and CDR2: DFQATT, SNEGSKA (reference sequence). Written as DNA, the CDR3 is TGCAGTGCTCCCGGGACAGGGCGAGCTTTCTTT. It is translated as CSAPGTGRAFF.

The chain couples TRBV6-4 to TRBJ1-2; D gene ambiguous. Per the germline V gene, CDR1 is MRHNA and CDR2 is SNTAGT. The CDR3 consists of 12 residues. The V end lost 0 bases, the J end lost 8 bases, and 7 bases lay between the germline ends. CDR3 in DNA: TGTGCCAGCAGTGACTCTCGGCTAGGCTACACCTTC. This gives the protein CASSDSRLGYTF.

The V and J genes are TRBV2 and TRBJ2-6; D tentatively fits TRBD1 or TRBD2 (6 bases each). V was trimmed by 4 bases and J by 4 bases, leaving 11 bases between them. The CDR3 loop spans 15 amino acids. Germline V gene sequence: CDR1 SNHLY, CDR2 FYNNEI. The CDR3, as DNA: TGTGCCAGCAGTGTTGGGGGGCCGGGGGCCAACGTCCTGACTTTC. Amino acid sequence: CASSVGGPGANVLTF.

The CDR3 DNA reads as TGCGCCAGCAGCTTGGAGGACGTAGCGGGGGACCAGAATACGCAGTATTTT. This sequence encodes CASSLEDVAGDQNTQYF. V usage is TRBV5-1 and J usage is TRBJ2-3, with 9 bases identical to TRBD2. The CDR3 has 17 amino acids. Germline V gene lookup returns CDR1 SGHRS and CDR2 YFSETQ. The V and J ends lost 0 bases and 7 bases, in that order; junction bases with no gene match: 12.